The present TCR beta chain was sequenced within a study of T cells in Graves' hyperthyroidism and ophthalmopathy. Regarding the study as a whole: Blood samples included most of the expanded thyroid clonotypes exceeding 0.001.

For ophthalmopathy patients, the Clinical Activity Score was at least 3 and the NOSPECS grade at least 4; duration was under 3 months. Orbital computed tomography and thyroid ultrasound, together with serum TRAb and thyroxine and clinical symptoms, were used for diagnoses. Fresh peripheral blood, around 9.2 ml of it, supplied the PBMCs. CDR1 and CDR2 from the germline V gene are SGHDN and FVKESK. This CDR3 comprises 12 residues. The V end was cut by 3 bases, the J end by 8 bases, with 8 bases between. This clonotype was counted at least ten times. As yet, its antigen is unknown. TCR beta CDR3 region amplification was performed from RNA transcripts. TCR CDR3 regions were first amplified by RT-PCR with HTBI primers. A single record per CDR3 protein comes from TCRdb applying MiXCR to the multiplex PCR reads. This sample carries 700,000 or so distinct CDR3 sequences, roughly 15% of them seen once, and the ten largest clones take about an eighth.

The sequence was obtained from a woman in her forties or fifties with Graves' ophthalmopathy. This rearrangement joins TRBV14 to TRBJ2-1, with D uncertain. The sequenced sample consisted of blood. CDR3 coding DNA: TGTGCCAGCAGCCAGCGTGGCGATGAGCAGTTCTTC. It translates to CASSQRGDEQFF.